The next 17 T cell receptor beta chains were all read from a single sample in a study of vaccination and CD4 T cells after COVID-19. Regarding treatment: roughly ten-day PBMC culture with coronavirus spike peptide pools or control peptides (ViraFEST assay). The Oncomine TCR Beta short-read assay generated sequence data from the DNA of cultured CD4+ T cells. One entry per CDR3 protein results from TCRdb running MiXCR on the PCR reads. The sample has about 5,600 distinct CDR3 sequences; 32% are singletons. Their antigen targets remain unknown. The sequencing here drew on CD4+ T cells from blood, cultured in vitro, taken after SARS-CoV-2 vaccination. These receptors were collected from a human donor who had recovered from COVID-19.

The chain joins TRBV7-2 to TRBJ1-6; no clear D. The germline V gene has CDR1 SGHTA and CDR2 FQGNSA. The CDR3 contains 11 residues. The V and J ends lost 6 bases and 7 bases respectively, with 4 bases between them. CDR3: CASRLNSPLHF. Here the CDR3 DNA reads TGTGCCAGCAGGTTAAATTCACCCCTCCACTTT.

The rearrangement joins TRBV20-1 to TRBJ2-7; 10 bases fit TRBD2. Unmatched junction bases numbered 5, after V lost 0 bases and J lost 9 bases. The CDR3 length is 13 residues. Germline CDR1 and CDR2: DFQATT and SNEGSKA (reference sequence). The CDR3 DNA reads TGCAGTGCTAGAGATGAAGCGGGGGGGCGGCAGTACTTC. Its protein is CSARDEAGGRQYF.

This clonotype occurred a few times. This chain connects TRBV6-1 to TRBJ2-1; TRBD2 aligns across 13 bases. The CDR3 has 16 residues. With 6 bases clipped from V and 10 bases from J, the junction kept 12 bases outside the gene matches. From germline, CDR1 is MNHNS and CDR2 SASEGT. The CDR3 bases are TGTGCCAGCAGCCAATCTTTACTGGGACTAGCGGGAGAGCAGTTCTTC. Translating gives CASSQSLLGLAGEQFF.

This clonotype is large. This chain uses TRBV20-1 with TRBJ1-6; TRBD1 is a possible D gene (5 bases). Germline CDR1 DFQATT, CDR2 SNEGSKA (reference sequence). The CDR3 totals 15 residues. V dropped 0 bases and J dropped 9 bases, with 15 bases sitting between them. This CDR3 is CSARDRELRTSPLHF. CDR3 DNA sequence: TGCAGTGCTAGAGACAGGGAGTTACGAACTTCACCCCTCCACTTT.

This clonotype is medium-sized (0.01 to 0.1%) in the sample. The chain uses TRBV20-1 and TRBJ2-7, with 8 bases lining up with TRBD2. Germline CDR1 reads DFQATT; CDR2 reads SNEGSKA (reference sequence). CDR3 length: 15 amino acids. V dropped 5 bases and J dropped 0; count of bases not matched to a gene: 9. The CDR3 DNA reads TGCAGTGCTCCCAAAGGCGGGGGGAGCTCCTACGAGCAGTACTTC. Translated, it gives CSAPKGGGSSYEQYF.

V gene TRBV15 combines with J gene TRBJ2-3, with 7 positions matching TRBD2. The V gene's germline CDR1 is LNHNV and CDR2 YYDKDF (reference sequence). This CDR3 contains 18 residues. Trimming took 0 bases from V and 3 from J; bases not matched to a gene: 12. The DNA for the CDR3 is TGTGCCACCAGCAGAGATCCTCGGGCGGGAGTGGGAACAGATACGCAGTATTTT. It yields the protein CATSRDPRAGVGTDTQYF.

This clonotype was recorded only once. This chain uses TRBV7-3 with TRBJ2-6, with 9 bases that match TRBD1. The CDR3 has 19 residues. The V gene's germline CDR1 is SGHTA and CDR2 FQGTGA. V lost 4 bases and J lost 0; bases outside the gene matches: 10. CDR3 loop: CASSSQIGQGSSGANVLTF. The CDR3 DNA reads as TGTGCCAGCAGCTCCCAGATAGGACAGGGGAGCTCTGGGGCCAACGTCCTGACTTTC.

This clonotype is deemed medium-sized. The gene calls are TRBV7-3 and TRBJ1-6, with 7 nucleotides matching TRBD1. This CDR3 has 16 amino acids. Per germline, CDR1 SGHTA and CDR2 FQGTGA. V dropped 5 bases and J dropped 7; count of bases not matched to a gene: 11. CDR3 in DNA: TGTGCCAGCAGCCCGCAGGGAGGGGGCGCAAATTCACCCCTCCACTTT. Protein sequence: CASSPQGGGANSPLHF.

The gene calls are TRBV19 and TRBJ2-2; 9 nucleotides align to TRBD1. Trimming removed 8 bases from V and 4 bases from J; junction bases left unmatched: 5. This CDR3 contains 14 residues. CDR1 and CDR2 (germline): LNHDA, SQIVND (reference sequence). CDR3 coding DNA: TGTGCCAGTCGGGGGACAGGGATCACCGGGGAGCTGTTTTTT. This codes for CASRGTGITGELFF.

The CDR3 DNA reads as TGCAGCCCCCATGGCCAGGGGTCCTACGAGCAGTACTTC. Translation: CSPHGQGSYEQYF. The chain carries TRBV29-1 and TRBJ2-7; D might be TRBD1 (6 bases). The CDR3 spans 13 residues. Trimming removed 8 bases from V and 1 base from J, with 15 bases in between. Per the germline V gene, CDR1 is SQVTM and CDR2 is ANQGSEA.

The chain is built from TRBV28 and TRBJ2-3, with 11 bases that match TRBD2. The germline V gene has CDR1 MDHEN and CDR2 SYDVKM. The junction had 14 bases not matched to a gene; V was cut back by 3 bases and J by 3 bases. This CDR3 region has 19 residues. The CDR3 nucleotides read TGTGCCAGCAGTTTGGTGCTAGCGGGGGGAAGTCTTGGGACAGATACGCAGTATTTT. This translates into CASSLVLAGGSLGTDTQYF. The full variable domain, completed using reference TRBV28 and TRBJ2-3, is DVKVTQSSRYLVKRTGEKVFLECVQDMDHENMFWYRQDPGLGLRLIYFSYDVKMKEKGDIPEGYSVSREKKERFSLILESASTNQTSMYLCASSLVLAGGSLGTDTQYFGPGTRLTVL.

This sequence joins TRBV20-1 and TRBJ2-1, with a weak D call TRBD2 (6 bases). The germline V gene has CDR1 DFQATT and CDR2 SNEGSKA (reference sequence). The CDR3 length is 12 residues. V gave up 4 bases and J gave up 9 bases, with 13 bases separating them. Written as DNA, the CDR3 is TGCAGTGCTAAAGTAGCGGAGCCTGAGCAGTTCTTC. Its translation is CSAKVAEPEQFF.

The chain employs TRBV7-2 and TRBJ2-1; D not certain. V was clipped by 1 base and J by 5 bases, with 6 bases between them. Germline V CDR1 and CDR2: SGHTA, FQGNSA. CDR3 length: 13 amino acids. CDR3 coding DNA: TGTGCCAGCAGCTTAGTAGGGAACAATGAGCAGTTCTTC. Protein: CASSLVGNNEQFF.

This chain links TRBV4-2 with TRBJ1-5; TRBD1 might be the D (6 bases). The CDR3 consists of 15 residues. Trimming removed 2 bases at V and 7 bases at J, with 15 bases between. CDR1 is LGHNA, CDR2 YNFKEQ, per germline. This CDR3 reads CASSQRTEGAQPQHF. CDR3 nucleotide sequence: TGTGCCAGCAGCCAACGGACAGAGGGAGCACAGCCCCAGCATTTT.

V and J are TRBV11-2 and TRBJ2-5; weak D call: TRBD1 (5 bases). In germline, CDR1 is SGHAT, CDR2 FQNNGV. The CDR3 runs to 14 residues. V was shortened by 2 bases and J by 5 bases, with 12 bases between the two germline ends. CDR3 DNA sequence: TGTGCCAGCAGCTTAACAGGCCCCTGGGAGACCCAGTACTTC. Its translation: CASSLTGPWETQYF.

This clonotype is judged large. The chain's CDR3 is CASSASYGYTF. Here the CDR3 DNA reads TGTGCCAGCAGTGCGAGCTATGGCTACACCTTC. V is TRBV6-1 and J is TRBJ1-2; no definite D call. The CDR3 length is 11 residues. Germline CDR1 and CDR2: MNHNS and SASEGT. The germline V and J ends were trimmed by 4 bases and 4 bases, with 4 bases remaining between them.

In nucleotides, the CDR3 is TGTGCCAGCAGTTCGTTAAAGGGGAGGACCGGGGAGCTGTTTTTT. It encodes CASSSLKGRTGELFF. The gene calls are TRBV27 and TRBJ2-2, with a tentative D call TRBD2 (6 bases). V was shortened by 4 bases and J by 5 bases, with 14 bases between the two germline ends. The CDR3 runs 15 residues. CDR1 is MNHEY, CDR2 SMNVEV, per germline (reference sequence).